One sample yielded the 20 T cell receptor beta chains listed below, sequenced in a study of blood T cells in healthy people across ages. A J-beta primer mix and a sample-barcoded 5' primer were used in a second PCR of roughly 7 to 12 cycles. TCRdb re-analysed the 5' RACE reads in MiXCR, keeping a single row per CDR3 protein. The data hold 650,000 to 900,000 distinct CDR3 sequences, with approximately 65% observed a single time. The sequenced material came from blood. Source of these receptors: a man under 40 in good health.

With respect to this clonotype: A much larger clone sits a single nucleotide away, making a read error possible. The chain is built from TRBV28 and TRBJ1-2, with 7 bases identical to TRBD1. CDR3 length: 17 residues. Germline V gene lookup returns CDR1 MDHEN and CDR2 SYDVKM. V trimming: 2 bases; J trimming: 1 base; junction bases outside the gene matches: 10. The CDR3 loop reads CASSLAGGTGDNYGYTF. The DNA for the CDR3 is TGTGCCAGCAGTTTAGCCGGTGGAACAGGGGATAACTATGGCTACACCTTC.

Of note for this clonotype: Sequence at one end of the junction differs from germline and may be a read error. The chain couples TRBV29-1 to TRBJ2-7; D is undetermined. This CDR3 has 13 residues. CDR1 SQVTM and CDR2 ANQGSEA come from the germline V gene. CDR3 nucleotide sequence: TGCAGCGTAGAAACCATAACTTCCTACGGGCAGTACTTC. Its protein product is CSVETITSYGQYF.

In its sample, this clonotype was seen a few times. This chain connects TRBV29-1 to TRBJ2-5, with D uncertain. The better agreement between TRBJ2-7 and the DNA end casts doubt on the J call. The germline CDR1 and CDR2 sequences are SQVTM and ANQGSEA. The CDR3 runs 12 residues. As DNA, the CDR3 is TGCAGCGCCCACGATCGGGTTCGCGAGCAGTACTTC. It translates to CSAHDRVREQYF.

This chain uses TRBV5-1 with TRBJ2-3; 8 bases map to TRBD1. The CDR3 runs to 16 residues. J gave up 5 bases and V 4 bases, and 12 bases lay outside the gene matches. CDR1 and CDR2 from the germline V gene are SGHRS and YFSETQ. CDR3 protein: CASSRQGQAVEDTQYF. The CDR3 region has the DNA TGCGCCAGCAGCCGTCAGGGACAGGCGGTTGAAGATACGCAGTATTTT.

This clonotype was observed a single time. The chain has TRBV20-1 and TRBJ2-5; D gene ambiguous. Germline V gene lookup returns CDR1 DFQATT and CDR2 SNEGSKA (reference sequence). The CDR3 sequence is 13 residues long. Between the trimmed V and J ends, which lost 0 bases and 5 bases, there was a span of 10 bases. CDR3 nucleotides: TGCAGTGCTAGAGATGGGTACTTGGAGACCCAGTACTTC. Translating it yields CSARDGYLETQYF.

The chain uses TRBV6-5 and TRBJ1-5; D is undetermined. The CDR3 has 13 residues. Trimming took off 5 bases at V and 3 bases at J, with 8 bases between the two ends. Germline assignment: CDR1 MNHEY and CDR2 SVGAGI. CDR3: CASSETVNQPQHF. CDR3 nucleotides: TGTGCCAGCAGTGAGACGGTCAATCAGCCCCAGCATTTT.

V usage is TRBV27 and J usage is TRBJ1-5; 10 bases map to TRBD1. The CDR3 contains 19 residues. Trimming at V came to 5 bases and at J to 1 base, leaving 14 bases not matched to a gene. Germline-derived CDR1 and CDR2 are MNHEY and SMNVEV (reference sequence). The CDR3 DNA sequence: TGTGCCAGCAGTACCCGGGACAGGGGAGGTAGTTTCAGCAATCAGCCCCAGCATTTT. It is translated as CASSTRDRGGSFSNQPQHF.

This chain connects TRBV7-2 to TRBJ2-5; D ambiguous. The CDR3 runs to 15 residues. Germline CDR1 SGHTA, CDR2 FQGNSA. V gave up 3 bases and J gave up 0 bases, with 11 bases separating them. The CDR3 DNA follows: TGTGCCAGCAGCTTGCGTTCTCTTGACCAAGAGACCCAGTACTTC. Encoded protein: CASSLRSLDQETQYF.

Only a few counts were recorded for this clonotype. The chain employs TRBV3-1 and TRBJ2-4; D is ambiguous. The better agreement between TRBJ2-7 and the DNA end casts doubt on the J call. Germline V gene data show CDR1 as LGHDT and CDR2 as YNNKEL (reference sequence). The CDR3 has 15 amino acids. CDR3 loop: CASSQVTVVPYEQYF. The CDR3 DNA is TGTGCCAGCAGCCAAGTTACCGTGGTTCCCTACGAGCAGTACTTC.

The table lists this clonotype with a few counts. This chain links TRBV7-9 with TRBJ2-1, with no clear D. Trimming shortened V by 4 bases and J by 1 base, and 11 bases separated the two germline ends. The CDR3 spans 15 residues. Germline assignment: CDR1 SEHNR and CDR2 FQNEAQ (reference sequence). The CDR3 region is CASSSEWVSYNEQFF. In nucleotides, the CDR3 is TGTGCCAGCAGCTCGGAATGGGTGTCCTACAATGAGCAGTTCTTC.

J is TRBJ2-1 and V is TRBV4-3; no definite D call. Germline assignment: CDR1 LGHNA and CDR2 YSLEER. The length of the CDR3 is 13 residues. The V end was cut by 3 bases, the J end by 6 bases, with 9 bases between. The CDR3 protein is CASSHLSGNEQFF. The CDR3 nucleotides are TGCGCCAGCAGCCACCTTTCGGGCAATGAGCAGTTCTTC.

The chain combines TRBV7-2 with TRBJ2-2, with 8 bases lining up with TRBD2. V was pared by 2 bases and J by 6 bases, with 14 bases of the junction left unmatched. The CDR3 runs 18 residues. CDR1 is SGHTA, CDR2 FQGNSA, per germline. CDR3 region: CASSLRPSGGVSPGELFF. The CDR3, as DNA: TGTGCCAGCAGCTTAAGACCGTCCGGGGGGGTTTCCCCCGGGGAGCTGTTTTTT.

The chain couples TRBV5-1 to TRBJ1-1; unclear D gene. V shed 0 bases and J shed 7 bases, with 7 bases lying between them. Germline CDR1 is SGHRS and CDR2 is YFSETQ. The CDR3 has 12 amino acids. The CDR3 region is CASSLVGNEAFF. Written as DNA, the CDR3 is TGCGCCAGCAGCTTGGTGGGAAATGAAGCTTTCTTT.

The chain carries TRBV6-5 and TRBJ2-1, with TRBD2 identical over 7 bases. CDR1 and CDR2 (germline): MNHEY, SVGAGI. The CDR3 covers 16 residues. Trimming at V came to 0 bases and at J to 3 bases, leaving 5 bases not matched to a gene. The CDR3 protein is CASSYSNERDYNEQFF. CDR3 sequence (DNA): TGTGCCAGCAGTTACTCGAACGAGCGGGACTACAATGAGCAGTTCTTC.

The V gene is TRBV5-4, the J gene TRBJ1-4, with D unclear. V gave up 3 bases and J gave up 0 bases, with 6 bases separating them. The CDR3 consists of 14 residues. Germline V gene data show CDR1 as SGHNT and CDR2 as YYREEE (reference sequence). The CDR3 DNA reads TGTGCCAGCAGCTCAAAAGCAACTAATGAAAAACTGTTTTTT. Amino acid sequence: CASSSKATNEKLFF.

V and J are TRBV20-1 and TRBJ2-5, with D perhaps given as TRBD1 or TRBD2 (6 bases each). The J call may be faulty, since TRBJ2-7 better matches the DNA end. Germline CDR1 DFQATT, CDR2 SNEGSKA (reference sequence). The CDR3 has 14 residues. The CDR3 region is CSANGQLSSDEQYF. The CDR3 bases are TGCAGTGCAAATGGACAGCTGTCTAGCGACGAGCAGTACTTC.

This clonotype was counted a few times. The V call is TRBV4-3, the J call TRBJ2-1; 11 bases line up with TRBD2. The CDR3 is made up of 16 amino acids. V was pared by 1 base and J by 2 bases, with 1 base of the junction left unmatched. CDR1 and CDR2 from the germline V gene are LGHNA and YSLEER. The CDR3 DNA reads as TGCGCCAGCAGCCAAGGACTAGCGGGGCCCTACAATGAGCAGTTCTTC. Amino acids: CASSQGLAGPYNEQFF.

This clonotype was found a few times. The V gene is TRBV7-2, the J gene TRBJ2-5; D is undetermined. V shed 0 bases and J shed 1 base, with 6 bases lying between them. The CDR3 spans 14 residues. Looked up from germline, CDR1 is SGHTA and CDR2 is FQGNSA. The CDR3 loop is CASSLAASQETQYF. In DNA form, the CDR3 reads TGTGCCAGCAGCTTAGCGGCCAGCCAAGAGACCCAGTACTTC.

This clonotype was picked up a small number of times. The rearrangement joins TRBV19 to TRBJ2-1, with D possibly being TRBD1 or TRBD2 (6 bases each). The CDR3 consists of 15 residues. Trimming pared 6 bases from V and 7 bases from J, leaving 19 bases between. The germline V gene has CDR1 LNHDA and CDR2 SQIVND (reference sequence). As DNA, the CDR3 is TGTGCCAGTAGATGGGGGGCAGGGGCCAGAAATGAGCAGTTCTTC. Protein product: CASRWGAGARNEQFF.

The V and J genes are TRBV27 and TRBJ2-1, with TRBD1 matching over 9 bases. The CDR3 totals 15 residues. V lost 5 bases, J lost 8 bases, and 10 bases stayed unmatched. Germline V gene sequence: CDR1 MNHEY, CDR2 SMNVEV (reference sequence). CDR3 DNA: TGTGCCAGCAGTATTCGACAGGGGGGAAACGATGAGCAGTTCTTC. Residues: CASSIRQGGNDEQFF.